This T cell receptor beta chain was identified in a study of CD8 T cells in ankylosing spondylitis. TCRdb processed the 5' RACE reads anew with MiXCR; each CDR3 protein has one entry. The table lists about 130,000 distinct CDR3 sequences, 6% to 8.5% of them singletons. Many counts were recorded for this clonotype. Sequences were obtained from blood, either unsorted or a sorted T cell fraction (not recorded which). The sequence came from a male donor with ankylosing spondylitis or in good health (not recorded which).

In DNA form, the CDR3 reads TGTGCCAGCAGCTTAACAAGGGACAGGGTAAACGAGCAGTACTTC. It is translated as CASSLTRDRVNEQYF. The chain employs TRBV7-3 and TRBJ2-7, with 9 bases identical to TRBD1. V shed 0 bases and J 5 bases; nucleotides not matched to a gene: 5. CDR1 and CDR2 from the germline V gene are SGHTA and FQGTGA. This CDR3 region has 15 residues.